This TCR beta chain was sequenced in a study of cytomegalovirus exposure and HLA in healthy donors. Notes on the study in general: According to the study, roughly 160 TCR beta chains were cytomegalovirus-associated.

Germline lookup yields CDR1 GTSNPN and CDR2 SVGIG (reference sequence). V lost 0 bases and J 3 bases, leaving 10 bases between the germline ends. This CDR3 spans 14 amino acids. A word on this clone: Its antigen is still unknown.

A multiplex PCR was run with 60 Vbeta primers and 13 Jbeta primers. As handled by the study authors: In a later analysis, of around 83 million unique beta chains, 9 million to 11 million appeared in at least two donors. Using immunoSEQ multiplex PCR, the repertoire was profiled, and TCRdb retains in-frame clones only, with some absent. The V and J calls and clone size were taken over from that table, and D and trimming were inferred from the DNA. The sample carries 50,000 to 70,000 clones, more than 70% recorded once. The sequencing input was PBMCs. The TCR sequence derives from a man aged 25-45 years in good health and CMV-seropositive. The chain uses TRBV30 and TRBJ2-3, with TRBD1 as a possible D gene (5 bases). The CDR3 DNA reads TGTGCCTGGAGTGTACTCCAGGGTACAGATACGCAGTATTTT. Translating gives CAWSVLQGTDTQYF. The entire variable domain, with the rest obtained from reference TRBV30 and TRBJ2-3, is as follows: SQTIHQWPATLVQPVGSPLSLECTVEGTSNPNLYWYRQAAGRGLQLLFYSVGIGQISSEVPQNLSASRPQDRQFILSSKKLLLSDSGFYLCAWSVLQGTDTQYFGPGTRLTVL.